The 24 T cell receptor beta chains presented below share a single source sample, sequenced in a study of T-cell memory formation after mild COVID-19. Via MiXCR, TCRdb re-called the 5' RACE reads, giving one row per CDR3 protein. The sample shows tens of thousands of distinct CDR3 sequences, roughly 21% of them seen only once. The source material was PBMCs or a T cell subset sorted from them (not recorded which). The receptor source for this set is an adult who had mild COVID-19 (a few samples of this study predate the infection). Cell type and time point are not known.

This clonotype has a count of ten or more. This sequence joins TRBV10-3 and TRBJ2-1, with D perhaps being TRBD1 or TRBD2 (6 bases each). There are 14 residues in the CDR3. CDR1 ENHRY and CDR2 SYGVKD come from the germline V gene. V was trimmed by 2 bases and J by 5 bases, leaving 10 bases between them. The CDR3 sequence is CAISERRGDNEQFF. The CDR3 DNA reads TGTGCCATCAGTGAGAGAAGGGGGGACAATGAGCAGTTCTTC.

Many counts were recorded for this clonotype. This chain uses TRBV5-1 with TRBJ2-1, with 9 bases identical to TRBD2. This CDR3 comprises 15 residues. With 6 bases clipped from V and 5 bases from J, the junction kept 9 bases outside the gene matches. The germline V gene encodes CDR1 SGHRS and CDR2 YFSETQ. The CDR3 here is CASTYAGTSNNEQFF. CDR3 coding DNA: TGCGCCAGCACCTACGCCGGGACTAGCAACAATGAGCAGTTCTTC.

The chain employs TRBV4-1 and TRBJ2-2; 9 bases fit TRBD2. Germline-derived CDR1 and CDR2 are MGHRA and YSYEKL. This CDR3 spans 17 amino acids. V shed 4 bases and J 0 bases; nucleotides not matched to a gene: 6. CDR3 residues: CASSLLGLASNTGELFF. Here the CDR3 DNA reads TGCGCCAGCAGCCTCCTCGGACTAGCGTCGAACACCGGGGAGCTGTTTTTT.

In this sample, this clonotype turned up many times. This chain links TRBV12-3 or TRBV12-4 with TRBJ2-7, with 7 bases fitting TRBD1. The CDR3 loop spans 14 amino acids. J gave up 1 base and V 6 bases, and 6 bases lay outside the gene matches. The CDR3 nucleotides are TGTGCCAGCAGCCTACCGGGACAGTCCTACGAGCAGTACTTC. Its translation is CASSLPGQSYEQYF.

This clonotype was recorded at least ten times. J is TRBJ2-2 and V is TRBV11-3; a weak D match, TRBD2 (5 bases). The CDR3 runs 15 residues. Germline values: CDR1 SGHNT, CDR2 YENEEA. V lost 7 bases and J lost 0, with 12 bases in between. The CDR3 here is CASITDSTNTGELFF. CDR3 nucleotide sequence: TGTGCCAGCATTACGGACTCTACGAACACCGGGGAGCTGTTTTTT.

This clonotype has a count of ten or more. The J gene is TRBJ2-2, the V gene TRBV7-9, with unresolved D. The germline V and J ends were trimmed by 3 bases and 4 bases, with 15 bases remaining between them. The CDR3 consists of 16 residues. Germline V gene lookup returns CDR1 SEHNR and CDR2 FQNEAQ (reference sequence). CDR3 DNA: TGTGCCAGCAGCTTTTTCCAGATTGAAGCCACCGGGGAGCTGTTTTTT. Translating it yields CASSFFQIEATGELFF.

The V gene is TRBV7-8, the J gene TRBJ1-5; D is unclear. Germline loops: CDR1 SGHVS, CDR2 FQNEAQ. The CDR3 totals 12 residues. Trimming took off 3 bases at V and 2 bases at J, with 2 bases between the two ends. The CDR3 spells CASSFRNQPQHF. CDR3 coding DNA: TGTGCCAGCAGCTTTCGCAATCAGCCCCAGCATTTT. Full variable domain (outside the CDR3, taken from reference TRBV7-8 and TRBJ1-5): GAGVSQSPRYKVAKRGQDVALRCDPISGHVSLFWYQQALGQGPEFLTYFQNEAQLDKSGLPSDRFFAERPEGSVSTLKIQRTQQEDSAVYLCASSFRNQPQHFGDGTRLSIL.

This clonotype was found many times. The gene calls are TRBV7-2 and TRBJ2-3, with TRBD2 identical over 10 bases. The trim removed 0 bases at V and 2 bases at J, leaving 14 bases unmatched. The germline CDR1 and CDR2 sequences are SGHTA and FQGNSA. The CDR3 is 20 residues long. CDR3 sequence: CASSLAAERFLAGDTDTQYF. Written as DNA, the CDR3 is TGTGCCAGCAGCTTAGCGGCGGAGCGCTTTCTAGCGGGAGACACAGATACGCAGTATTTT. Full variable domain (remainder filled in from reference TRBV7-2 and TRBJ2-3): GAGVSQSPSNKVTEKGKDVELRCDPISGHTALYWYRQSLGQGLEFLIYFQGNSAPDKSGLPSDRFSAERTGGSVSTLTIQRTQQEDSAVYLCASSLAAERFLAGDTDTQYFGPGTRLTVL.

V usage is TRBV20-1 and J usage is TRBJ2-3; D is perhaps TRBD2 (7 bases). The CDR3 contains 18 residues. Germline-derived CDR1 and CDR2 are DFQATT and SNEGSKA (reference sequence). V lost 1 base to trimming and J lost 0 bases, with 20 bases between them. CDR3 DNA sequence: TGCAGTGCTAGAGGGGGGGGCTACACTCCTATTAGCACAGATACGCAGTATTTT. Protein: CSARGGGYTPISTDTQYF.

This clonotype came up many times. J is TRBJ2-6 and V is TRBV9; a possible D gene is TRBD1 (6 bases). The germline V and J ends were trimmed by 2 bases and 4 bases, with 7 bases remaining between them. CDR3 length: 14 amino acids. CDR1 and CDR2 (germline): SGDLS, YYNGEE. The chain's CDR3 is CASSVGQGANVLTF. In DNA form, the CDR3 reads TGTGCCAGCAGCGTTGGACAGGGGGCCAACGTCCTGACTTTC. Together with reference TRBV9 and TRBJ2-6, the CDR3 gives the full variable domain: DSGVTQTPKHLITATGQRVTLRCSPRSGDLSVYWYQQSLDQGLQFLIQYYNGEERAKGNILERFSAQQFPDLHSELNLSSLELGDSALYFCASSVGQGANVLTFGAGSRLTVL.

In this sample, this clonotype turned up many times. The chain joins TRBV12-3 or TRBV12-4 to TRBJ2-3; D is unclear. The V end was cut by 2 bases, the J end by 0 bases, with 18 bases between. The CDR3 contains 18 residues. The CDR3 nucleotides are TGTGCCAGCAGTTTAATCCCCCGACCCAGGTTCAGCACAGATACGCAGTATTTT. Residues: CASSLIPRPRFSTDTQYF.

This clonotype was counted at least ten times. J is TRBJ1-6 and V is TRBV20-1; a weak D match, TRBD1 (6 bases). Germline loops: CDR1 DFQATT, CDR2 SNEGSKA (reference sequence). V was pared by 5 bases and J by 5 bases, with 10 bases between. The length of the CDR3 is 13 residues. CDR3 region: CSAVSGDNSPLHF. The CDR3 bases are TGCAGTGCTGTCTCAGGGGATAATTCACCCCTCCACTTT.

The table lists this clonotype with many counts. The chain links TRBV9 to TRBJ2-3, with D hard to call. In germline, CDR1 is SGDLS, CDR2 YYNGEE. V lost 4 bases, J lost 3 bases, and 15 bases lay in between. CDR3 size: 15 residues. CDR3 bases: TGTGCCAGCAGCCCCACCCCGGGCCGTACAGATACGCAGTATTTT. Its translation: CASSPTPGRTDTQYF.

This clonotype was seen at least ten times. The gene calls are TRBV6-1 and TRBJ1-2; D might be TRBD1 (5 bases). The CDR3 sequence is 16 residues long. Between the trimmed V and J ends, which lost 2 bases and 8 bases, there was a span of 21 bases. CDR1 is MNHNS and CDR2 is SASEGT in the germline V gene. The chain's CDR3 is CASSELSVGDLNGYTF. The CDR3, as DNA: TGTGCCAGCAGTGAATTATCGGTGGGGGACTTGAACGGCTACACCTTC.

There are many counts of this clonotype. The chain carries TRBV4-1 and TRBJ2-1; TRBD1 matches at 9 bases. This CDR3 region has 15 residues. Germline-derived CDR1 and CDR2 are MGHRA and YSYEKL. V gave up 2 bases and J gave up 5 bases; unmatched junction bases: 4. In nucleotides, the CDR3 is TGCGCCAGCAGCCAACCCGGGACAGGGAACAATGAGCAGTTCTTC. Translating it yields CASSQPGTGNNEQFF.

This clonotype has a handful of counts. The chain couples TRBV4-3 to TRBJ2-7, with D possibly TRBD1 on 6 matching bases. V was shortened by 3 bases and J by 0 bases, with 9 bases between the two germline ends. CDR3 size: 14 residues. From germline, CDR1 is LGHNA and CDR2 YSLEER. In DNA, the CDR3 is TGCGCCAGCAGCCATGACAGGAGCTCCTACGAGCAGTACTTC. It yields the protein CASSHDRSSYEQYF.

The CDR3 loop is CASSRQGESYEQYF. In nucleotides, the CDR3 is TGTGCCAGCAGCCGACAGGGGGAGTCCTACGAGCAGTACTTC. This chain connects TRBV12-3 or TRBV12-4 to TRBJ2-7, with 9 positions matching TRBD1. The CDR3 runs to 14 residues. J gave up 1 base and V 6 bases, and 4 bases lay outside the gene matches.

Ten or more counts support this clonotype. The chain joins TRBV9 to TRBJ2-7, with D unclear. The CDR3 spans 14 residues. The ends were cut back, 0 bases at V and 0 bases at J, with 7 bases in the middle. Germline V lookup: CDR1 SGDLS, CDR2 YYNGEE. CDR3 in amino acids: CASSVGPASYEQYF. CDR3 nucleotide sequence: TGTGCCAGCAGCGTAGGTCCGGCCTCCTACGAGCAGTACTTC.

Ten or more counts support this clonotype. This chain uses TRBV7-9 with TRBJ2-5, with 7 nucleotides matching TRBD2. CDR3 length: 15 residues. After removal of 8 bases from V and 2 bases from J, the junction contained 11 bases not matched to a gene. Germline loops: CDR1 SEHNR, CDR2 FQNEAQ (reference sequence). The CDR3 sequence: CASSLAGEAQETQYF. For the CDR3, the DNA is TGTGCCAGCTCCCTGGCGGGAGAAGCACAAGAGACCCAGTACTTC.

This clonotype was observed at least ten times. The J gene is TRBJ1-2, the V gene TRBV7-2; D not certain. Germline CDR1 and CDR2: SGHTA and FQGNSA. The CDR3 length is 14 residues. V lost 2 bases and J lost 5, with 12 bases in between. The CDR3 region is CASSLTVPGYGYTF. Here the CDR3 DNA reads TGTGCCAGCAGCTTAACTGTACCGGGTTATGGCTACACCTTC.

This clonotype occurred many times. The rearrangement links TRBV5-1 to TRBJ2-3, with 7 bases lining up with TRBD2. After removal of 1 base from V and 5 bases from J, the junction contained 10 bases not matched to a gene. Looked up from germline, CDR1 is SGHRS and CDR2 is YFSETQ. CDR3 size: 16 residues. CDR3 bases: TGCGCCAGCAGCTTGCCCTCTGGGGCGGGGGTAGATACGCAGTATTTT. This encodes CASSLPSGAGVDTQYF.

This clonotype was detected ten times or more. The rearrangement joins TRBV12-3 or TRBV12-4 to TRBJ2-2, with D hard to call. Trimming removed 5 bases from V and 4 bases from J, with 14 bases in between. There are 15 residues in the CDR3. The chain's CDR3 is CASSPSLVGTGELFF. CDR3 bases: TGTGCCAGCAGTCCCTCCTTGGTAGGCACCGGGGAGCTGTTTTTT.

This clonotype showed up many times. The V and J genes are TRBV5-1 and TRBJ2-1; 10 nucleotides align to TRBD2. The germline V gene has CDR1 SGHRS and CDR2 YFSETQ. The length of the CDR3 is 19 residues. The junction had 18 bases not matched to a gene; V was cut back by 5 bases and J by 4 bases. The CDR3 coding sequence is TGCGCCAGCAGTCGGCCGGGACAGGCTAGCGGGAGCGGATACAATGAGCAGTTCTTC. Protein sequence: CASSRPGQASGSGYNEQFF.

The genes are TRBV24-1 and TRBJ2-1; D is ambiguous. The CDR3 has 12 amino acids. Germline V gene data show CDR1 as KGHDR and CDR2 as SFDVKD. The V end was cut by 3 bases, the J end by 6 bases, with 5 bases between. CDR3 in amino acids: CATSDAGNEQFF. The DNA of the CDR3 is TGTGCCACCAGTGATGCCGGCAATGAGCAGTTCTTC.